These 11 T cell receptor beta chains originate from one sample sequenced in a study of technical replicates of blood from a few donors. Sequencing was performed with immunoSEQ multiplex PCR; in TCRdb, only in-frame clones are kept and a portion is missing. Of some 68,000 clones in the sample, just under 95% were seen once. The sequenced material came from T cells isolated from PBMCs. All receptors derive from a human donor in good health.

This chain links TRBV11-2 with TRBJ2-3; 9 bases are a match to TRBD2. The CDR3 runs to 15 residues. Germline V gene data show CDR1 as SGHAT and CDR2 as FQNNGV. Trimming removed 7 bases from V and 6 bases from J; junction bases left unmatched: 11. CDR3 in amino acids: CASTLGAGGPDTQYF. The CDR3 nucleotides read TGTGCCAGCACCCTAGGCGCGGGAGGGCCGGATACGCAGTATTTT.

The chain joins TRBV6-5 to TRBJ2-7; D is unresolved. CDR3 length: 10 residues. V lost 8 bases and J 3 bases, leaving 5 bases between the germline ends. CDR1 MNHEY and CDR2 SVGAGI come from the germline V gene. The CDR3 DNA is TGTGCCAGCGGCCTCTACGAGCAGTACTTC. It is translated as CASGLYEQYF.

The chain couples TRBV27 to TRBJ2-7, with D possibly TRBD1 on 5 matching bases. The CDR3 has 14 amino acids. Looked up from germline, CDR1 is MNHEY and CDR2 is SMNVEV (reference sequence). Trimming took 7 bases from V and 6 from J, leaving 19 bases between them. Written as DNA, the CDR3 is TGTGCCAGCAAGAGGACACCCCGTGGGCTCGAGCAGTACTTC. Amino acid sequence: CASKRTPRGLEQYF.

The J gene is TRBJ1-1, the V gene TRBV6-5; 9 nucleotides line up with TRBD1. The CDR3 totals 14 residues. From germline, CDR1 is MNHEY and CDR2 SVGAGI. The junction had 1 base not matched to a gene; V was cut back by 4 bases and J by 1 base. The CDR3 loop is CASSLTGGNTEAFF. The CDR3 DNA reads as TGTGCCAGCAGTTTGACAGGGGGGAACACTGAAGCTTTCTTT.

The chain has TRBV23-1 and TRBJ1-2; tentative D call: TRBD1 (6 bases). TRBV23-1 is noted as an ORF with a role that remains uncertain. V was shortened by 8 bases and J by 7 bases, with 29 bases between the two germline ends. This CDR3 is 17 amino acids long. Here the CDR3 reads CASGYRAQTEYESGYTF. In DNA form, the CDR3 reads TGCGCCAGCGGGTACAGGGCCCAAACCGAATACGAGTCTGGCTACACCTTC.

Written as DNA, the CDR3 is TGTGCCAGTAGTATTTGGGGACAGGGATTTTCCGGGGAGCTGTTTTTT. Amino acid sequence: CASSIWGQGFSGELFF. The rearrangement uses TRBV19 and TRBJ2-2, with 9 bases lining up with TRBD1. The trim removed 3 bases at V and 6 bases at J, leaving 8 bases unmatched. CDR3 length equals 16 residues. The germline V gene encodes CDR1 LNHDA and CDR2 SQIVND (reference sequence).

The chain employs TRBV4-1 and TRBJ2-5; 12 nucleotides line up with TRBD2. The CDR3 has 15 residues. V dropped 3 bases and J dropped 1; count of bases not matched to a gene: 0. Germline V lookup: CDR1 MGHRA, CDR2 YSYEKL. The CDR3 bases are TGCGCCAGCAGCCAGGGACTAGCGGGCCAAGAGACCCAGTACTTC. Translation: CASSQGLAGQETQYF.

CDR3 in DNA: TGTGCTAGTGGTCAAACCGGGACTAGCGGCCCTTGGGATACGCAGTATTTT. It encodes CASGQTGTSGPWDTQYF. V is TRBV12-5 and J is TRBJ2-3, with 11 bases lining up with TRBD2. V shed 5 bases, J shed 6 bases, and the junction held 13 bases outside the gene matches. The CDR3 length is 17 residues. The V gene's germline CDR1 is LGHNT and CDR2 FRNRAP. The whole variable domain, filled in from reference TRBV12-5 and TRBJ2-3, reads DARVTQTPRHKVTEMGQEVTMRCQPILGHNTVFWYRQTMMQGLELLAYFRNRAPLDDSGMPKDRFSAEMPDATLATLKIQPSEPRDSAVYFCASGQTGTSGPWDTQYFGPGTRLTVL.

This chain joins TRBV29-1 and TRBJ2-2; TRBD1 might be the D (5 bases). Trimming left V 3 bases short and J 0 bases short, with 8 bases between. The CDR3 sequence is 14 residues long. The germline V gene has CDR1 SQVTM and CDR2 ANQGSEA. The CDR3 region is CSVDWGPNTGELFF. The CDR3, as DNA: TGCAGCGTTGATTGGGGCCCGAACACCGGGGAGCTGTTTTTT.

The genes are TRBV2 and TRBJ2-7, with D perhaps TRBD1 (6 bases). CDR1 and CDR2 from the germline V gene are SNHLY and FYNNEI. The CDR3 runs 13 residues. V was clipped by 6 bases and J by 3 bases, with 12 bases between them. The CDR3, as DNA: TGTGCCAGCAGCTCCGGGACACACTACGAGCAGTACTTC. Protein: CASSSGTHYEQYF.

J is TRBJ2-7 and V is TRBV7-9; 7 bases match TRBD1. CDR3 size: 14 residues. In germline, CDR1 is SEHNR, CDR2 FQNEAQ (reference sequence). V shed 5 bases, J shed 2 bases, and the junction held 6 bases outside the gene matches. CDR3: CASSLWDSAYEQYF. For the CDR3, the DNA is TGTGCCAGCAGCCTCTGGGACAGCGCCTACGAGCAGTACTTC.